These 15 T cell receptor beta chains share one sample of origin, sequenced in a study of blood T cell repertoires in COVID-19. Generated by immunoSEQ multiplex PCR, the TCRdb table keeps only in-frame clones and is missing some. This sample has a few hundred thousand clones; 80% to 90% occur once, and the top ten carry about 6.2%. The sample taken for sequencing was PBMCs or T cells enriched from blood (not recorded which). Source of these receptors: a woman in her forties or fifties who had been exposed to COVID-19.

The chain couples TRBV3-1 (or the pseudogene TRBV3-2) to TRBJ1-1; D remains unclear. Per germline, CDR1 LGHDT and CDR2 YNNKEL (reference sequence). The V gene lost 2 bases and the J gene lost 3 bases, with 10 bases spanning the gap. This CDR3 is 14 amino acids long. The CDR3 bases are TGTGCCAGCAGCCAACCAGCGAGGGACACTGAAGCTTTCTTT. Translation gives CASSQPARDTEAFF.

The rearrangement links TRBV9 to TRBJ2-5, with 11 bases that match TRBD2. V shed 4 bases and J 3 bases; nucleotides not matched to a gene: 8. The CDR3 length is 16 residues. Germline CDR1 reads SGDLS; CDR2 reads YYNGEE. This CDR3 is CASSPDSGLAEETQYF. The DNA for the CDR3 is TGTGCCAGCAGCCCCGATTCGGGACTAGCGGAAGAGACCCAGTACTTC.

This chain connects TRBV3-1 (or the pseudogene TRBV3-2) to TRBJ1-3; D gene ambiguous. Germline assignment: CDR1 LGHDT and CDR2 YNNKEL (reference sequence). The CDR3 sequence is 15 residues long. With 4 bases removed from V and 4 bases from J, the gap between germline ends came to 14 bases. This CDR3 reads CASSPSVARGNTIYF. In DNA form, the CDR3 reads TGTGCCAGCAGCCCGTCCGTCGCGCGCGGAAACACCATATATTTT.

The rearrangement links TRBV5-1 to TRBJ2-3; 10 nucleotides align to TRBD1. Germline trimming cut 4 bases from V and 4 bases from J; bases unmatched to any gene: 3. CDR3 length: 14 residues. In germline, CDR1 is SGHRS, CDR2 YFSETQ. CDR3 in DNA: TGCGCCAGCAGCCTAGGGACAGGGGCAGATACGCAGTATTTT. Protein sequence: CASSLGTGADTQYF. Combining the CDR3 with reference TRBV5-1 and TRBJ2-3 gives the whole variable domain KAGVTQTPRYLIKTRGQQVTLSCSPISGHRSVSWYQQTPGQGLQFLFEYFSETQRNKGNFPGRFSGRQFSNSRSEMNVSTLELGDSALYLCASSLGTGADTQYFGPGTRLTVL.

This sequence joins TRBV5-1 and TRBJ2-5, with 10 positions matching TRBD2. There are 16 residues in the CDR3. From germline, CDR1 is SGHRS and CDR2 YFSETQ. Trimming at V came to 2 bases and at J to 0 bases, leaving 4 bases not matched to a gene. The CDR3 reads CASSFQRGGNQETQYF. Written as DNA, the CDR3 is TGCGCCAGCAGCTTCCAGCGGGGGGGAAACCAAGAGACCCAGTACTTC. Complete variable domain (other parts from reference TRBV5-1 and TRBJ2-5): KAGVTQTPRYLIKTRGQQVTLSCSPISGHRSVSWYQQTPGQGLQFLFEYFSETQRNKGNFPGRFSGRQFSNSRSEMNVSTLELGDSALYLCASSFQRGGNQETQYFGPGTRLLVL.

The rearrangement joins TRBV28 to TRBJ1-3; weak D call: TRBD1 (6 bases). CDR3 length: 17 amino acids. Trimming stripped 3 bases from V and 0 bases from J, with 15 bases between. Looked up from germline, CDR1 is MDHEN and CDR2 is SYDVKM. CDR3 region: CASSFGGRINSGNTIYF. The CDR3 nucleotides are TGTGCCAGCAGTTTTGGGGGCAGGATAAACTCTGGAAACACCATATATTTT.

The J gene is TRBJ1-3, the V gene TRBV4-2, with a tentative D call TRBD1 (6 bases). Trimming took 1 base from V and 0 from J, leaving 13 bases between them. The length of the CDR3 is 17 residues. Germline V CDR1 and CDR2: LGHNA, YNFKEQ. CDR3 coding DNA: TGTGCCAGCAGCCAAGGACAGGCTGCAAGCTCTGGAAACACCATATATTTT. Protein product: CASSQGQAASSGNTIYF.

The rearrangement uses TRBV19 and TRBJ1-5, with a tentative D call TRBD1 (5 bases). The CDR3 spans 15 residues. Between the trimmed V and J ends, which lost 5 bases and 3 bases, there was a span of 14 bases. The germline V gene has CDR1 LNHDA and CDR2 SQIVND (reference sequence). Written as DNA, the CDR3 is TGTGCCAGTAGTGGGGCCGCCGGGCCCAATCAGCCCCAGCATTTT. The encoded protein is CASSGAAGPNQPQHF. The full variable domain, rest sourced from reference TRBV19 and TRBJ1-5, is DGGITQSPKYLFRKEGQNVTLSCEQNLNHDAMYWYRQDPGQGLRLIYYSQIVNDFQKGDIAEGYSVSREKKESFPLTVTSAQKNPTAFYLCASSGAAGPNQPQHFGDGTRLSIL.

This clone appeared a few times. The rearrangement links TRBV19 to TRBJ2-3; TRBD1 matches at 7 bases. The CDR3 totals 12 residues. J gave up 2 bases and V 9 bases, and 2 bases lay outside the gene matches. Germline CDR1 reads LNHDA; CDR2 reads SQIVND (reference sequence). The CDR3 sequence is CASDRDTDTQYF. CDR3 in DNA: TGTGCCAGCGACAGGGACACAGATACGCAGTATTTT.

The chain employs TRBV7-6 and TRBJ1-1, with D uncertain. Germline CDR1 SGHVS, CDR2 FNYEAQ. This CDR3 is built from 14 residues. V gave up 1 base and J gave up 0 bases, with 6 bases separating them. CDR3 amino acids: CASSLGRMNTEAFF. The CDR3 DNA follows: TGTGCCAGCAGCTTAGGCAGGATGAACACTGAAGCTTTCTTT.

The table lists this clone with a count of one. V and J are TRBV3-1 (or the pseudogene TRBV3-2) and TRBJ1-3, with 8 bases matching TRBD1. Germline values: CDR1 LGHDT, CDR2 YNNKEL (reference sequence). V trimming: 4 bases; J trimming: 6 bases; junction bases outside the gene matches: 11. The CDR3 sequence is 16 residues long. The DNA for the CDR3 is TGTGCCAGCAGCCGACTCGGACAGGGAGGGTTAAACACCATATATTTT. Protein sequence: CASSRLGQGGLNTIYF.

V gene TRBV10-3 combines with J gene TRBJ2-2, with a tentative D call TRBD1 (8 bases). The CDR3 covers 15 residues. CDR1 ENHRY and CDR2 SYGVKD come from the germline V gene. V lost 7 bases to trimming and J lost 2 bases, with 14 bases between them. CDR3 sequence reads: CAIKTGDYNTGELFF. CDR3 DNA: TGTGCCATCAAGACAGGGGACTATAACACCGGGGAGCTGTTTTTT.

In regard to this clone: The sample has other DNA sequences that encode this CDR3 too. The J gene is TRBJ1-3, the V gene TRBV19, with D possibly TRBD1 on 5 matching bases. Trimming shortened V by 8 bases and J by 0 bases, and 11 bases separated the two germline ends. There are 14 residues in the CDR3. Germline values: CDR1 LNHDA, CDR2 SQIVND (reference sequence). CDR3 protein: CASSSGLSGNTIYF. In DNA form, the CDR3 reads TGTGCCAGTTCCTCGGGACTCTCTGGAAACACCATATATTTT.

This chain uses TRBV5-4 with TRBJ2-5; 8 bases map to TRBD1. There are 13 residues in the CDR3. V was pared by 5 bases and J by 6 bases, with 6 bases of the junction left unmatched. Germline V gene sequence: CDR1 SGHNT, CDR2 YYREEE (reference sequence). CDR3 sequence: CASSPTGEKTQYF. The CDR3 DNA reads as TGTGCCAGCAGTCCGACAGGGGAAAAGACCCAGTACTTC. The full variable domain, completed using reference TRBV5-4 and TRBJ2-5, is ETGVTQSPTHLIKTRGQQVTLRCSSQSGHNTVSWYQQALGQGPQFIFQYYREEENGRGNFPPRFSGLQFPNYSSELNVNALELDDSALYLCASSPTGEKTQYFGPGTRLLVL.

This clone appeared once. The chain uses TRBV12-5 and TRBJ1-2; tentative D call: TRBD1 (5 bases). V gave up 7 bases and J gave up 4 bases, with 13 bases separating them. The CDR3 sequence is 13 residues long. Germline lookup yields CDR1 LGHNT and CDR2 FRNRAP. The DNA of the CDR3 is TGTGCTAGTGCCCCAGGGTCGGCCTATGGCTACACCTTC. Translation: CASAPGSAYGYTF.